This T cell receptor beta chain derives from a study of graft-versus-host responses after intestinal transplantation. Study as a whole: Multivisceral, liver-intestinal, or isolated intestinal grafts were transplanted into recipients. The whole recipient group had anti-thymocyte globulin induction followed by tacrolimus and steroids for approximately three years.

The CDR3 runs 13 residues. V shed 0 bases, J shed 8 bases, and the junction held 3 bases outside the gene matches. Germline-derived CDR1 and CDR2 are MDHEN and SYDVKM. On this clone: Its antigen is undetermined.

Sequencing used immunoSEQ multiplex PCR; TCRdb keeps in-frame clones, though not all of them. The repertoire holds approximately 70,000 clones, with around 90% as singletons. Findings and caveats of the study: The study found high graft-versus-host to host-versus-graft clonal ratios in allografts of patients with graft-donor T cell macrochimerism.

This TCR derives from a human donor who received an intestinal transplant. The material sequenced was unstimulated CD8+ T cells sorted from spleen or lymph node cells, taken before intestinal transplant. The chain employs TRBV28 and TRBJ1-1; 7 nucleotides agree with TRBD1. DNA for the CDR3: TGTGCCAGCAGTTTATGGCAGGGGGGAGAAGCTTTCTTT. Translating gives CASSLWQGGEAFF.